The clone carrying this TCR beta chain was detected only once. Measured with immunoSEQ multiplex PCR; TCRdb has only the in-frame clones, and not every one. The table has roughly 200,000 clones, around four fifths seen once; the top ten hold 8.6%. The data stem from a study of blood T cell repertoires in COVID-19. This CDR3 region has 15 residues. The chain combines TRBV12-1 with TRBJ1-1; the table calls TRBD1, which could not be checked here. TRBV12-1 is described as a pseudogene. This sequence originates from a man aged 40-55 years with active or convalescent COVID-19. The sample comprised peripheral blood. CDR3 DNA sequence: TGTGCCAGCAGCTCGGGACAGGGGGCGCGCACTGAAGCTTTCTTT. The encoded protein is CASSSGQGARTEAFF.